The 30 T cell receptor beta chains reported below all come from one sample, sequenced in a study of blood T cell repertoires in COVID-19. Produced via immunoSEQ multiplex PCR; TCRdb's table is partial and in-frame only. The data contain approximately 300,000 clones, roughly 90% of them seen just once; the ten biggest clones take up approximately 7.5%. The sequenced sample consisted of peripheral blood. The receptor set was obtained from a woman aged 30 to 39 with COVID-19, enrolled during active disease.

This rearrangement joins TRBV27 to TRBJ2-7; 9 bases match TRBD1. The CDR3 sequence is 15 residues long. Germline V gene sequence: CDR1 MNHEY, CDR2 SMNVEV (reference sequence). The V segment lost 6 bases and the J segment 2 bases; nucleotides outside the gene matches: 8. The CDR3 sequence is CASSTGQGPTYEQYF. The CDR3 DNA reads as TGTGCCAGCAGCACTGGACAGGGGCCAACCTACGAGCAGTACTTC.

CDR3 in amino acids: CASSPRGQGGNSPLHF. DNA of the CDR3: TGTGCCAGCAGCCCTAGGGGGCAGGGGGGTAATTCACCCCTCCACTTT. V is TRBV25-1 and J is TRBJ1-6; 7 nucleotides align to TRBD1. The CDR3 extends over 16 amino acids. Germline V gene data show CDR1 as MGHDK and CDR2 as SYGVNS. The ends lost 6 bases at V and 6 bases at J; junction bases unmatched: 11.

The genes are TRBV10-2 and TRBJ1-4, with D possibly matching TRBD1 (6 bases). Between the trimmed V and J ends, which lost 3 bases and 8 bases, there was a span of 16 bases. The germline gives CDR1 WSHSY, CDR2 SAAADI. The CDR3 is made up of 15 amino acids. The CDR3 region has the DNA TGCGCCAGCAGTGACCGGCAGGGGATAAAAGAAAAACTGTTTTTT. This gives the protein CASSDRQGIKEKLFF.

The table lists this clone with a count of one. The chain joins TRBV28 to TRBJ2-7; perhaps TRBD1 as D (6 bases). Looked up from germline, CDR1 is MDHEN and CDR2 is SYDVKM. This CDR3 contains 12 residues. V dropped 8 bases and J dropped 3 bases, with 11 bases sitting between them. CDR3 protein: CASESQGYEQYF. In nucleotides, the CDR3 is TGTGCCAGCGAATCACAGGGCTACGAGCAGTACTTC.

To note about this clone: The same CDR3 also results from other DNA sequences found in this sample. The CDR3 coding sequence is TGTGCCAGTCGACAGAACACTGAAGCTTTCTTT. Its translation: CASRQNTEAFF. The rearrangement uses TRBV19 and TRBJ1-1; no definite D call. The CDR3 spans 11 residues. Germline lookup yields CDR1 LNHDA and CDR2 SQIVND (reference sequence). V was clipped by 8 bases and J by 1 base, with 5 bases between them. The full variable domain, completed using reference TRBV19 and TRBJ1-1, is DGGITQSPKYLFRKEGQNVTLSCEQNLNHDAMYWYRQDPGQGLRLIYYSQIVNDFQKGDIAEGYSVSREKKESFPLTVTSAQKNPTAFYLCASRQNTEAFFGQGTRLTVV.

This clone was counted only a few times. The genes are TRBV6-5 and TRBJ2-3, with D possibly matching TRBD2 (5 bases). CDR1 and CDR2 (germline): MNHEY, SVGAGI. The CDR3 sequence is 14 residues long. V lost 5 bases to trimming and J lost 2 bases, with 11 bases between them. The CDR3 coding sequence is TGTGCCAGCAGTCCACTAGAGACCACAGATACGCAGTATTTT. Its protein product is CASSPLETTDTQYF.

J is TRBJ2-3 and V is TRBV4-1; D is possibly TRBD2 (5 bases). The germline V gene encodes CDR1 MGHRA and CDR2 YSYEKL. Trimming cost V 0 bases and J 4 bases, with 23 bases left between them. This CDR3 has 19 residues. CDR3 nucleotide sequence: TGCGCCAGCAGCCAAGAGAGTTTCGGAACCTCCCTCGGGGCAGATACGCAGTATTTT. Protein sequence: CASSQESFGTSLGADTQYF.

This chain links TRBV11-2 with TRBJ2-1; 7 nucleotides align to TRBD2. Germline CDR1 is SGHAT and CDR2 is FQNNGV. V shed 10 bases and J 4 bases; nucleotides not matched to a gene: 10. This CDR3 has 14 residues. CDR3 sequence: CATEEVAGYNEQFF. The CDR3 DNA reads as TGTGCCACCGAGGAGGTAGCGGGTTACAATGAGCAGTTCTTC.

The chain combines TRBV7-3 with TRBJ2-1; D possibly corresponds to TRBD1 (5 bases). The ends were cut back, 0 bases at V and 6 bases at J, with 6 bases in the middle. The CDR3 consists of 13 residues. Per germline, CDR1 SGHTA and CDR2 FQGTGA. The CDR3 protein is CASSLTGANEQFF. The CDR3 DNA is TGTGCCAGCAGCTTAACAGGGGCCAATGAGCAGTTCTTC.

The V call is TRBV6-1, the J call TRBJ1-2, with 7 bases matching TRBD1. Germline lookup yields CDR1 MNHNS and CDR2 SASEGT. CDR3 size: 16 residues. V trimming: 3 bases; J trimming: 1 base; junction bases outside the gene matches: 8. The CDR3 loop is CASSDPGTDFNYGYTF. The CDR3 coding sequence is TGTGCCAGCAGTGATCCCGGGACAGACTTTAACTATGGCTACACCTTC.

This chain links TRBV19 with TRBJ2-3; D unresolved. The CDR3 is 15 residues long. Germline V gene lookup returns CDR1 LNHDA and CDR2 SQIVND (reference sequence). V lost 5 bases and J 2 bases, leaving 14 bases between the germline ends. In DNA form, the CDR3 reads TGTGCCAGTAGTCCCGGAGCCTTAAACACAGATACGCAGTATTTT. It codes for CASSPGALNTDTQYF.

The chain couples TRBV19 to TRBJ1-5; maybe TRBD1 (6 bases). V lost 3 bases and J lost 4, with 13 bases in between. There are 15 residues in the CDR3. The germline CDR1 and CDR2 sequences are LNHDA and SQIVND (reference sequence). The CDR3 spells CASSMSSRGNQPQHF. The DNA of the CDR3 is TGTGCCAGTAGTATGAGTTCCAGGGGAAATCAGCCCCAGCATTTT.

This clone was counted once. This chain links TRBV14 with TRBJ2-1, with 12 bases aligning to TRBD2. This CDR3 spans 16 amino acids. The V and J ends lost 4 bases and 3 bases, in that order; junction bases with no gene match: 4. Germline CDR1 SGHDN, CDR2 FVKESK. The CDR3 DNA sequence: TGTGCCAGCAGCCGCCCGGGACTAGCGGGCTACAATGAGCAGTTCTTC. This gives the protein CASSRPGLAGYNEQFF.

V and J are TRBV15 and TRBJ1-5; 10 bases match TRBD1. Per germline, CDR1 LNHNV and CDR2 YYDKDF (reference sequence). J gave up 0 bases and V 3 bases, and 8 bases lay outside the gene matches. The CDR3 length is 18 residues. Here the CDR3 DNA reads TGTGCCACCAGCAGCGTCCCGGGACAGGGGATTAGCAATCAGCCCCAGCATTTT. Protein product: CATSSVPGQGISNQPQHF. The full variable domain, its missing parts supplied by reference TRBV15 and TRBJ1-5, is DAMVIQNPRYQVTQFGKPVTLSCSQTLNHNVMYWYQQKSSQAPKLLFHYYDKDFNNEADTPDNFQSRRPNTSFCFLDIRSPGLGDTAMYLCATSSVPGQGISNQPQHFGDGTRLSIL.

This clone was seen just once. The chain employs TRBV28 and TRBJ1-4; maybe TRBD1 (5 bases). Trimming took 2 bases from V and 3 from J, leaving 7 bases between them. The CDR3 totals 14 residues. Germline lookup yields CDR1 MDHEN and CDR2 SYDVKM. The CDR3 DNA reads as TGTGCCAGCAGTTTAACAGGAGCTAATGAAAAACTGTTTTTT. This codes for CASSLTGANEKLFF.

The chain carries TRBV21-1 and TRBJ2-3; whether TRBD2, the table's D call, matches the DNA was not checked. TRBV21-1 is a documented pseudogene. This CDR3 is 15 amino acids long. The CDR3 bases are TGTGCCAGCAGGACCCTAGCGGAGGGGGGAGATACGCAGTATTTT. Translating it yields CASRTLAEGGDTQYF.

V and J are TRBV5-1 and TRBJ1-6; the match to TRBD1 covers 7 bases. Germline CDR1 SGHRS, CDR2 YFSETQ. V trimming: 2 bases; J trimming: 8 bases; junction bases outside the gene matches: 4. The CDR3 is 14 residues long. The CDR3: CASSFNRGHSPLHF. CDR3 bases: TGCGCCAGCAGCTTTAACAGGGGTCATTCACCCCTCCACTTT.

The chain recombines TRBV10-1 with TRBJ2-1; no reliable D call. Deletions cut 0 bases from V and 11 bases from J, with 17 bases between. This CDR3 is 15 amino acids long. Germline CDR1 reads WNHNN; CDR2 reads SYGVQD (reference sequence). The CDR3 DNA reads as TGCGCCAGCAGTGAGTCGACCGGGTCGGTATCTAAGCAGTTCTTC. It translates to CASSESTGSVSKQFF.

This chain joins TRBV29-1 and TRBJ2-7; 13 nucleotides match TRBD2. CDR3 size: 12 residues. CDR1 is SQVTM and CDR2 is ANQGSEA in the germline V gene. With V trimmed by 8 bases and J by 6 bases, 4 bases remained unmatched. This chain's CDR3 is CSILAGGGEQYF. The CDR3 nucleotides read TGCAGCATACTAGCGGGAGGGGGCGAGCAGTACTTC.

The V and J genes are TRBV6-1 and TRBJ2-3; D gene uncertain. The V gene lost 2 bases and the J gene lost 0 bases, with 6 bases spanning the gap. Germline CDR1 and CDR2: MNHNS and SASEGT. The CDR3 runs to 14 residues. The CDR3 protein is CASSERSSTDTQYF. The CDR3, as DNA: TGTGCCAGCAGTGAACGGTCTAGCACAGATACGCAGTATTTT.

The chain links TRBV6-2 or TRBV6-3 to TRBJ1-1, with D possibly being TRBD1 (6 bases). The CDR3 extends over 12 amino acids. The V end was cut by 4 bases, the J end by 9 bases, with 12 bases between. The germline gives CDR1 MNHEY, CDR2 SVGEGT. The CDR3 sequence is CASSLNRVQAFF. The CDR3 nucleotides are TGTGCCAGCAGTTTGAACAGGGTGCAAGCTTTCTTT.

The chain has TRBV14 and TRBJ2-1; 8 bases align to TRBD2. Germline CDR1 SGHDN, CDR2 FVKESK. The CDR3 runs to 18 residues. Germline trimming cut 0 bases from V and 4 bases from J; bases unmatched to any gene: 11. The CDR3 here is CASSQEIGWTSYYNEQFF. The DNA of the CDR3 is TGTGCCAGCAGCCAAGAGATTGGGTGGACTAGCTATTACAATGAGCAGTTCTTC.

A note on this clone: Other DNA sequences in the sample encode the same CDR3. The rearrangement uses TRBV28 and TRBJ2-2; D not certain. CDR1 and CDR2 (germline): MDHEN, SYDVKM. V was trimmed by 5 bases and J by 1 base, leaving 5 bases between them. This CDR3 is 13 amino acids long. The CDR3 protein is CASSLRNTGELFF. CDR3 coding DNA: TGTGCCAGCAGTCTTCGGAACACCGGGGAGCTGTTTTTT.

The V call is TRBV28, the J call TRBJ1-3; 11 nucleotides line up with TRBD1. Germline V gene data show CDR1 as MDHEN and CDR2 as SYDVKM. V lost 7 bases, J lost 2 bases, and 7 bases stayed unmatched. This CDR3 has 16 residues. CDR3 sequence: CASTTPGQGAGNTIYF. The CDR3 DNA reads TGTGCCAGCACCACCCCGGGACAGGGGGCTGGAAACACCATATATTTT.

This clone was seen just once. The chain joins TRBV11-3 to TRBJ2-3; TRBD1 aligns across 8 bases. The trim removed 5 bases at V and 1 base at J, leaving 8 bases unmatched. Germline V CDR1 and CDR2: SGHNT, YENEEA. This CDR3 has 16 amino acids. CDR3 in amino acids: CASSPIRGLGTDTQYF. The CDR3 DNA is TGTGCCAGCAGCCCGATCAGGGGGCTAGGCACAGATACGCAGTATTTT.

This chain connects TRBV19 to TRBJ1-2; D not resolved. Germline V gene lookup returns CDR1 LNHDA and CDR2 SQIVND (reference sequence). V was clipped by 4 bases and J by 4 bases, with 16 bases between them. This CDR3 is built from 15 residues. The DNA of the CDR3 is TGTGCCAGTAGTACCCCGTCGCTGGAGATCTATGGCTACACCTTC. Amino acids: CASSTPSLEIYGYTF.

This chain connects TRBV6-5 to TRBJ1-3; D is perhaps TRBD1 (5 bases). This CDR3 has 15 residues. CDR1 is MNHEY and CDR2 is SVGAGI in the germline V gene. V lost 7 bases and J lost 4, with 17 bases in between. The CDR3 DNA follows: TGTGCCAGCACCCTTAAGGGGCTTGGGGGAAACACCATATATTTT. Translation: CASTLKGLGGNTIYF.

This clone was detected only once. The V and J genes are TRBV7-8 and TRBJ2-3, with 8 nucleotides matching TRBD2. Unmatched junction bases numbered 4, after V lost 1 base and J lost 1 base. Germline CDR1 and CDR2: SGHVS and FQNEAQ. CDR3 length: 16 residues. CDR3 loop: CASSLEVAGRTDTQYF. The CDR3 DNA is TGTGCCAGCAGCTTAGAAGTAGCGGGGCGCACAGATACGCAGTATTTT. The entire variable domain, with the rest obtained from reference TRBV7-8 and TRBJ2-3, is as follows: GAGVSQSPRYKVAKRGQDVALRCDPISGHVSLFWYQQALGQGPEFLTYFQNEAQLDKSGLPSDRFFAERPEGSVSTLKIQRTQQEDSAVYLCASSLEVAGRTDTQYFGPGTRLTVL.

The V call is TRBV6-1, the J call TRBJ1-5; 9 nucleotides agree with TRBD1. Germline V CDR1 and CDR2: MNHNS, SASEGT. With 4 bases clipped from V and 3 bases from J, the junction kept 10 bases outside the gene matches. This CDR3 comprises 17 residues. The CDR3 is CASSVAPTGGSNQPQHF. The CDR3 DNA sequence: TGTGCCAGCAGTGTGGCACCGACAGGGGGATCCAATCAGCCCCAGCATTTT.

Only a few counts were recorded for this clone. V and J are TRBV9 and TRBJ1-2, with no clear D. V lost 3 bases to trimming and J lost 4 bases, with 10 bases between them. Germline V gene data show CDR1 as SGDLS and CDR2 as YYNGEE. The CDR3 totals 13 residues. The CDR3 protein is CASSDGLGYGYTF. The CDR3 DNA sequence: TGTGCCAGCAGCGATGGACTCGGCTATGGCTACACCTTC. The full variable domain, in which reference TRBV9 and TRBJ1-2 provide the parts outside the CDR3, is DSGVTQTPKHLITATGQRVTLRCSPRSGDLSVYWYQQSLDQGLQFLIQYYNGEERAKGNILERFSAQQFPDLHSELNLSSLELGDSALYFCASSDGLGYGYTFGSGTRLTVV.